This TCR beta chain emerged from a study of T cell repertoires in cytomegalovirus infection. In the case of this clonotype: Its antigen is not known.

V lost 7 bases to trimming and J lost 5 bases; unmatched junction nucleotides: 10. Germline assignment: CDR1 MDHEN and CDR2 SYDVKM. This CDR3 has 16 amino acids. One entry per CDR3 protein, called by TCRdb with MiXCR from the reads. This sample has some 350,000 distinct CDR3 sequences, with 25% to 35% found just once. The receptor comes from a human donor in good health (CMV status not recorded). Some clones in this sample may be carry-over from other donors' samples. The V and J genes are TRBV28 and TRBJ2-3, with TRBD2 matching 12 bases. This material consisted of cultured PBMCs, taken from culture after CMV antigen stimulation. The CDR3, as DNA: TGTGCCAGCAATCCACCTAGCGGGAGGGAGGGAGATACGCAGTATTTT. This translates into CASNPPSGREGDTQYF.